The rows below give T cell receptor beta chains drawn from one sample of a study of T cell responses to AZD1222 COVID-19 vaccine. The data were produced by immunoSEQ multiplex PCR, yet TCRdb's version contains in-frame clones alone and is incomplete. This sample has fewer than 120,000 clones; 88% occur once, and the top ten carry around 1.5%. The material was peripheral blood, obtained on day 0 of AZD1222 vaccination. The receptors were gathered from an adult in good health. The CDR3 runs from the conserved cysteine through the conserved F or W. D genes are given only for firm matches. Clone size is not always given. Where it is, it says once, few, many or a class for expanded clones.

D | J | V | size | CDR3 | DNA
- | TRBJ1-2 | TRBV30 | few | CAWSVGAGSPYGYTF | TGTGCCTGGAGTGTAGGGGCCGGCTCTCCCTATGGCTACACCTTC
- | TRBJ2-3 | TRBV6-1 | - | CASSEGTSGLDTQYF | TGTGCCAGCAGTGAAGGGACCTCGGGTTTAGATACGCAGTATTTT
- | TRBJ2-3 | TRBV19 | - | CASSNGGTDTQYF | TGTGCCAGTAGTAACGGGGGCACAGATACGCAGTATTTT
- | TRBJ1-1 | TRBV3-1/TRBV3-2 | - | CASSREVYTEAFF | TGTGCCAGCAGCCGAGAGGTTTACACTGAAGCTTTCTTT
TRBD1 | TRBJ2-7 | TRBV11-3 | once | CASSPTGASYEQYF | TGTGCCAGCAGCCCGACAGGGGCCTCCTACGAGCAGTACTTC
TRBD2 | TRBJ2-3 | TRBV9 | - | CASSVERGYTDTQYF | TGTGCCAGCAGCGTCGAGCGGGGCTACACAGATACGCAGTATTTT
TRBD1 | TRBJ2-7 | TRBV11-2 | - | CASSLLGQGSYEQYF | TGTGCCAGCAGCTTATTGGGACAGGGGTCCTACGAGCAGTACTTC
- | TRBJ1-4 | TRBV29-1 | once | CSVLTTDRGEKLFF | TGCAGCGTTTTGACGACTGATAGGGGGGAAAAACTGTTTTTT
- | TRBJ1-3 | TRBV11-2 | - | CASSLASQHSGNTIYF | TGTGCCAGCAGCTTAGCTTCCCAGCACTCTGGAAACACCATATATTTT
- | TRBJ1-1 | TRBV7-9 | - | CASSLQDSNTEAFF | TGTGCCAGCAGCTTACAGGACTCTAACACTGAAGCTTTCTTT
TRBD1 | TRBJ2-2 | TRBV5-1 | - | CASSLLWTGNTGELFF | TGCGCCAGCAGCTTGTTATGGACAGGGAACACCGGGGAGCTGTTTTTT
TRBD1 | TRBJ2-3 | TRBV6-5 | - | CASTPGTGGSHTQYF | TGTGCCAGCACCCCCGGTACAGGGGGCTCCCATACGCAGTATTTT
- | TRBJ1-4 | TRBV19 | - | CASSTQSGMGLFF | TGTGCCAGTAGTACCCAATCAGGGATGGGACTGTTTTTT
- | TRBJ1-6 | TRBV19 | - | CASSANSPLHF | TGTGCCAGTAGTGCAAATTCACCCCTCCACTTT
TRBD1 | TRBJ1-5 | TRBV6-6 | - | CASSSFRGGNQPQHF | TGTGCCAGCAGTTCCTTCAGGGGGGGCAATCAGCCCCAGCATTTT
TRBD1 | TRBJ1-2 | TRBV30 | - | CAWSARGPGGYTF | TGTGCCTGGAGTGCGAGGGGGCCTGGGGGCTACACCTTC
- | TRBJ1-5 | TRBV19 | once | CASSPGLGRQSQPQHF | TGTGCCAGTAGCCCCGGTTTGGGCCGCCAAAGTCAGCCCCAGCATTTT
TRBD1 | TRBJ1-1 | TRBV5-1 | - | CASRQGRNTEAFF | TGCGCCAGCCGACAGGGGAGGAACACTGAAGCTTTCTTT
- | TRBJ1-3 | TRBV7-6 | - | CASSLGDSGNTIYF | TGTGCCAGCAGCTTAGGGGACTCTGGAAACACCATATATTTT